The entry below describes one T cell receptor (beta chain). CDR1 GTSNPN and CDR2 SVGIG come from the germline V gene (reference sequence). V lost 6 bases and J 10 bases, leaving 16 bases between the germline ends. This CDR3 comprises 12 residues. The data stem from a study of T cells after yellow fever vaccination. Using its own MiXCR run on the 5' RACE reads, TCRdb lists one record per CDR3 protein. The sample shows 120,000 or so distinct CDR3 sequences, around 9.8% of them seen only once. Source: CD8+ T cells sorted from PBMCs, taken on the day of the yellow fever booster vaccination. The source of this sequence is a man aged 18 to 30 who received the YFV17D yellow fever vaccine. The chain employs TRBV30 and TRBJ2-1; D is undetermined. The CDR3: CACDSLRWEQFF. The CDR3 DNA sequence: TGTGCCTGCGACTCCTTGCGTTGGGAGCAGTTCTTC.